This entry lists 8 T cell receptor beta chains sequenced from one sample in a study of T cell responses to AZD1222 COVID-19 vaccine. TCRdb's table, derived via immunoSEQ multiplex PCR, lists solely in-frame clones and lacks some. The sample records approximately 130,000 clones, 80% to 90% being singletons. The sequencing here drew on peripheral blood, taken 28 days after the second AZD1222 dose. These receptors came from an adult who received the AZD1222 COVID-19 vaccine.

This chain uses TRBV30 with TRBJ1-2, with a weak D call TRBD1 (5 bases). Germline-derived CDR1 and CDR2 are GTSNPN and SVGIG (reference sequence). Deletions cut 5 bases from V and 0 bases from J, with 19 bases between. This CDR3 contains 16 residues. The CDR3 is CAWGGKGYRSNYGYTF. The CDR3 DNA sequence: TGTGCCTGGGGGGGGAAGGGGTACCGTTCTAACTATGGCTACACCTTC.

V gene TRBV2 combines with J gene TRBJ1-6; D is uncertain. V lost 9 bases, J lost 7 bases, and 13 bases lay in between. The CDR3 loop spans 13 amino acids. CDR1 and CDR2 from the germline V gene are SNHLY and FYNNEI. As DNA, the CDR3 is TGTGCCAGTATGGGTGTTCAAAATTCACCCCTCCACTTT. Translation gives CASMGVQNSPLHF.

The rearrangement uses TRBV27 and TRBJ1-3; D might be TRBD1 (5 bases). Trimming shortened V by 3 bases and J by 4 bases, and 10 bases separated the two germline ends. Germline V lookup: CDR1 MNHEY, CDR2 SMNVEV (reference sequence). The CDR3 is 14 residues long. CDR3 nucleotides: TGTGCCAGCAGTTTGCGCAGGGCGGGAAACACCATATATTTT. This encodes CASSLRRAGNTIYF.

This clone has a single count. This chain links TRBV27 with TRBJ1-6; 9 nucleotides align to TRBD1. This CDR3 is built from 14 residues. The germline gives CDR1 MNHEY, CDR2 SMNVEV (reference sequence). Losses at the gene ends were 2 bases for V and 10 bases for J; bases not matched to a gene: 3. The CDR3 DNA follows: TGTGCCAGCAGTTTAGACAGGGGGTACTCACCCCTCCACTTT. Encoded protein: CASSLDRGYSPLHF.

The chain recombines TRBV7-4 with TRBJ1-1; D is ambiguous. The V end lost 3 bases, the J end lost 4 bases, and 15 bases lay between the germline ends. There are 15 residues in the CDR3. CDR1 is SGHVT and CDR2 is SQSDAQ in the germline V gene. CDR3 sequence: CASSFEGRRCTEAFF. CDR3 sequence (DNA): TGTGCCAGCAGCTTCGAAGGCAGGAGGTGCACTGAAGCTTTCTTT.

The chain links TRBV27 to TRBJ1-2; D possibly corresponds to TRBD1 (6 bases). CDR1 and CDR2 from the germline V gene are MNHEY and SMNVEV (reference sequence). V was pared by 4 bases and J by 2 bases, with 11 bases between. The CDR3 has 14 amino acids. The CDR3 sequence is CASSWSQGNYGYTF. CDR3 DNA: TGTGCCAGCAGTTGGTCACAGGGAAACTATGGCTACACCTTC.

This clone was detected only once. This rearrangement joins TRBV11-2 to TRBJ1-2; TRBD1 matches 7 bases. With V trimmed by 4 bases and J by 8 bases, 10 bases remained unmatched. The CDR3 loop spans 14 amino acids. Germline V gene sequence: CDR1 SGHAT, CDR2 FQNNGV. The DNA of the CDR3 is TGTGCCAGCAGCTCCCAAGATGGACAGGACGGCTACACCTTC. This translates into CASSSQDGQDGYTF. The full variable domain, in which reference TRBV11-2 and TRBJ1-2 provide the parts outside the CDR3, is EAGVAQSPRYKIIEKRQSVAFWCNPISGHATLYWYQQILGQGPKLLIQFQNNGVVDDSQLPKDRFSAERLKGVDSTLKIQPAKLEDSAVYLCASSSQDGQDGYTFGSGTRLTVV.

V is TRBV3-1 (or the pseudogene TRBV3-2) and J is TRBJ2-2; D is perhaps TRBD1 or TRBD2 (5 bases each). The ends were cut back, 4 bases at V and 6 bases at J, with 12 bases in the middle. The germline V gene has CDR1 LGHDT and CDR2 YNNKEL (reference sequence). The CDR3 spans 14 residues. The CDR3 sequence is CASSPYLGAGELFF. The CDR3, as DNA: TGTGCCAGCAGCCCCTACTTGGGGGCCGGGGAGCTGTTTTTT.